Shown below are 23 T cell receptor beta chains from a single sample sequenced in a study of regulatory T cells in long-lasting Graves disease. Described time point: newly diagnosed GD, antithyroid drugs for less than 3 months. RNA extracted from PBMCs served as the sequencing template. Researchers made TCR beta libraries by using iRepertoire HTBI primers and running Arm-PCR on CDR3 regions. TCRdb reprocessed the multiplex PCR reads with MiXCR, giving one entry per CDR3 protein. The table records hundreds of thousands of distinct CDR3 sequences, roughly 16% of them present only once. These data were also filed under a second study, of T cells in Graves' hyperthyroidism and ophthalmopathy.

The sequencing used peripheral blood mononuclear cells (PBMCs), collected at new diagnosis, from a patient treated with antithyroid drugs. The source is a woman aged 25 to 39 with Graves disease.

This clonotype was seen repeatedly, ten times or more. The genes are TRBV28 and TRBJ2-1; TRBD1 agrees at 8 bases. V lost 5 bases to trimming and J lost 4 bases; unmatched junction nucleotides: 7. The CDR3 runs to 15 residues. Germline CDR1 reads MDHEN; CDR2 reads SYDVKM. The CDR3: CASSPRTGIYNEQFF. DNA of the CDR3: TGTGCCAGCAGTCCAAGGACAGGGATTTACAATGAGCAGTTCTTC.

This clonotype came up a few times. The V and J genes are TRBV19 and TRBJ2-2; possibly TRBD1 or TRBD2 for D (5 bases each). Trimming left V 6 bases short and J 7 bases short, with 12 bases between. CDR1 and CDR2 (germline): LNHDA, SQIVND (reference sequence). The CDR3 is 13 amino acids. The CDR3 region has the DNA TGTGCCAGTAGCACGGGACCGGGCGGGGAGCTGTTTTTT. The encoded protein is CASSTGPGGELFF.

This clonotype was counted at least ten times. This chain links TRBV28 with TRBJ1-5, with D uncertain. This CDR3 has 12 amino acids. Trimming shortened V by 7 bases and J by 6 bases, and 10 bases separated the two germline ends. Germline assignment: CDR1 MDHEN and CDR2 SYDVKM. The CDR3 reads CASNEAFQPQHF. As DNA, the CDR3 is TGTGCCAGCAATGAGGCGTTTCAGCCCCAGCATTTT. The entire variable domain, with the rest obtained from reference TRBV28 and TRBJ1-5, is as follows: DVKVTQSSRYLVKRTGEKVFLECVQDMDHENMFWYRQDPGLGLRLIYFSYDVKMKEKGDIPEGYSVSREKKERFSLILESASTNQTSMYLCASNEAFQPQHFGDGTRLSIL.

This clonotype occurred many times. The J gene is TRBJ2-5, the V gene TRBV7-9, with 7 bases matching TRBD1. After removal of 5 bases from V and 4 bases from J, the junction contained 16 bases not matched to a gene. CDR3 size: 17 residues. Germline V gene lookup returns CDR1 SEHNR and CDR2 FQNEAQ (reference sequence). CDR3 region: CASSLKSTGRVGETQYF. The CDR3 nucleotides are TGTGCCAGCAGCCTCAAATCGACAGGGCGTGTTGGAGAGACCCAGTACTTC.

This clonotype was observed a handful of times. The gene calls are TRBV12-3 or TRBV12-4 and TRBJ2-1; no definite D call. The CDR3 is 16 residues long. V lost 6 bases to trimming and J lost 5 bases, with 20 bases between them. The DNA of the CDR3 is TGTGCCAGCAGCCCGCTGGTTTGGGCTGCTGACAATGAGCAGTTCTTC. Protein sequence: CASSPLVWAADNEQFF.

This clonotype was counted many times. The V gene is TRBV6-1, the J gene TRBJ1-1; the match to TRBD1 covers 9 bases. This CDR3 comprises 15 residues. Unmatched junction bases numbered 6, after V lost 0 bases and J lost 7 bases. CDR1 and CDR2 from the germline V gene are MNHNS and SASEGT. CDR3 DNA: TGTGCCAGCAGTGAAGCGTCGACAGGGGGGGATGAAGCTTTCTTT. As protein: CASSEASTGGDEAFF.

This clonotype showed up just a few times. This chain links TRBV4-1 with TRBJ2-5; D is tentatively TRBD1 or TRBD2 (5 bases each). This CDR3 has 16 amino acids. Germline V CDR1 and CDR2: MGHRA, YSYEKL. V was cut by 2 bases and J by 5 bases, with 18 bases left in between. CDR3 amino acids: CASSQNPSLWGETQYF. CDR3 sequence (DNA): TGCGCCAGCAGCCAAAACCCTAGTCTGTGGGGGGAGACCCAGTACTTC.

Only a few counts were recorded for this clonotype. For the CDR3, the DNA is TGTGCCAGCAGCTCCACAGGTCAGAAAGAAAAACTGTTTTTT. As protein: CASSSTGQKEKLFF. V gene TRBV7-8 combines with J gene TRBJ1-4; D is possibly TRBD1 (5 bases). The CDR3 is made up of 14 amino acids. Between the trimmed V and J ends, which lost 4 bases and 8 bases, there was a span of 14 bases. Per germline, CDR1 SGHVS and CDR2 FQNEAQ.

This clonotype was observed a few times. The chain is built from TRBV6-1 and TRBJ2-2, with 7 bases aligning to TRBD2. Trimming at V came to 6 bases and at J to 2 bases, leaving 6 bases not matched to a gene. This CDR3 comprises 15 residues. CDR1 is MNHNS and CDR2 is SASEGT in the germline V gene. In DNA, the CDR3 is TGTGCCAGCAGCAGGCTAGCGGAAAACACCGGGGAGCTGTTTTTT. Protein: CASSRLAENTGELFF.

The chain is built from TRBV18 and TRBJ1-3, with 9 bases lining up with TRBD1. The trim removed 8 bases at V and 7 bases at J, leaving 15 bases unmatched. CDR1 and CDR2 from the germline V gene are KGHSH and LQKENI. The CDR3 extends over 16 amino acids. The CDR3 region has the DNA TGTGCCAGCCAGGGACAGGGTCGCGTAAATCTGAACACCATATATTTT. Translation: CASQGQGRVNLNTIYF. Using reference TRBV18 and TRBJ1-3 for the parts outside the CDR3, the full variable domain is NAGVMQNPRHLVRRRGQEARLRCSPMKGHSHVYWYRQLPEEGLKFMVYLQKENIIDESGMPKERFSAEFPKEGPSILRIQQVVRGDSAAYFCASQGQGRVNLNTIYFGEGSWLTVV.

The sample holds a few counts of this clonotype. The V and J genes are TRBV19 and TRBJ1-5, with D unresolved. Germline CDR1 reads LNHDA; CDR2 reads SQIVND (reference sequence). The CDR3 contains 14 residues. V lost 3 bases and J lost 4, with 10 bases in between. CDR3 residues: CASSMQTWNQPQHF. As DNA, the CDR3 is TGTGCCAGTAGTATGCAGACTTGGAATCAGCCCCAGCATTTT.

This clonotype occurred many times. The V gene is TRBV28, the J gene TRBJ2-7; TRBD1 matches at 7 bases. There are 14 residues in the CDR3. The junction had 7 bases not matched to a gene; V was cut back by 6 bases and J by 2 bases. The germline gives CDR1 MDHEN, CDR2 SYDVKM. This chain's CDR3 is CASSPGQSAYEQYF. DNA of the CDR3: TGTGCCAGCAGCCCGGGACAGTCAGCCTACGAGCAGTACTTC.

In this sample, this clonotype turned up many times. V usage is TRBV6-1 and J usage is TRBJ1-5; D may be TRBD1 (5 bases). Trimming shortened V by 6 bases and J by 0 bases, and 12 bases separated the two germline ends. Germline CDR1 MNHNS, CDR2 SASEGT. The CDR3 runs 15 residues. The CDR3 nucleotides read TGTGCCAGCAGACACGACAGATATAGCAATCAGCCCCAGCATTTT. This codes for CASRHDRYSNQPQHF.

The V gene is TRBV19, the J gene TRBJ2-1; 11 nucleotides match TRBD1. Germline V gene data show CDR1 as LNHDA and CDR2 as SQIVND (reference sequence). The CDR3 runs to 13 residues. V shed 5 bases and J 8 bases; nucleotides not matched to a gene: 2. CDR3 sequence: CASSLDRGHEQFF. The CDR3 region has the DNA TGTGCCAGTAGTCTGGACAGGGGGCATGAGCAGTTCTTC. Drawing the rest from reference TRBV19 and TRBJ2-1, the complete variable domain is DGGITQSPKYLFRKEGQNVTLSCEQNLNHDAMYWYRQDPGQGLRLIYYSQIVNDFQKGDIAEGYSVSREKKESFPLTVTSAQKNPTAFYLCASSLDRGHEQFFGPGTRLTVL.

This clonotype was observed at least ten times. V usage is TRBV28 and J usage is TRBJ1-1; D is uncertain. CDR3 length: 13 amino acids. Per the germline V gene, CDR1 is MDHEN and CDR2 is SYDVKM. V lost 7 bases, J lost 3 bases, and 12 bases lay in between. CDR3 in amino acids: CASIGGTDTEAFF. Written as DNA, the CDR3 is TGTGCCAGCATTGGAGGCACGGACACTGAAGCTTTCTTT.

The chain is built from TRBV6-1 and TRBJ2-7; 9 bases align to TRBD1. The ends lost 7 bases at V and 6 bases at J; junction bases unmatched: 13. Germline-derived CDR1 and CDR2 are MNHNS and SASEGT. This CDR3 is 15 amino acids long. The DNA of the CDR3 is TGTGCCAGCATCAAACCCGGGACAGGGTCAGGCGAGCAGTACTTC. Protein product: CASIKPGTGSGEQYF.

The chain is built from TRBV19 and TRBJ2-5; D gene uncertain. The V and J ends lost 4 bases and 7 bases respectively, with 16 bases between them. Germline V gives CDR1 LNHDA, CDR2 SQIVND (reference sequence). The CDR3 is 14 residues long. CDR3: CASSTGPLTGTQYF. The CDR3 DNA is TGTGCCAGTAGTACAGGCCCCTTGACTGGGACCCAGTACTTC.

This clonotype appeared many times. V gene TRBV2 combines with J gene TRBJ1-5; 7 bases align to TRBD1. Germline assignment: CDR1 SNHLY and CDR2 FYNNEI. With V trimmed by 2 bases and J by 3 bases, 4 bases remained unmatched. The CDR3 extends over 15 amino acids. In nucleotides, the CDR3 is TGTGCCAGCAGTGAATCGACAGGGACCAATCAGCCCCAGCATTTT. Translated, it gives CASSESTGTNQPQHF.

This clonotype occurred many times. DNA for the CDR3: TGCGCCAGCAGCTACCGGACAGATGGAAATTCACCCCTCCACTTT. It specifies CASSYRTDGNSPLHF. The J gene is TRBJ1-6, the V gene TRBV5-1; the D gene is possibly TRBD1 (6 bases). Germline assignment: CDR1 SGHRS and CDR2 YFSETQ. Trimming took 3 bases from V and 7 from J, leaving 14 bases between them. The CDR3 spans 15 residues.

The chain employs TRBV19 and TRBJ2-1; possible D gene TRBD1, 7 bases. Per the germline V gene, CDR1 is LNHDA and CDR2 is SQIVND (reference sequence). CDR3 length equals 16 residues. The CDR3 DNA is TGTGCTAGCCACCGACACGCGGGACAGACCTACAATGAGCAGTTCTTC. This codes for CASHRHAGQTYNEQFF.

This clonotype was seen only a few times. This chain links TRBV3-1 with TRBJ1-1, with D possibly TRBD1 on 5 matching bases. Germline CDR1 LGHDT, CDR2 YNNKEL (reference sequence). With 0 bases removed from V and 0 bases from J, the gap between germline ends came to 11 bases. The CDR3 loop spans 16 amino acids. The CDR3 is CASSQDWGIMNTEAFF. CDR3 nucleotide sequence: TGTGCCAGCAGCCAAGACTGGGGGATCATGAACACTGAAGCTTTCTTT.

Notes on this clonotype: This may stem from a read error, because a much larger clone lies one nucleotide away. The chain employs TRBV6-2 or TRBV6-3 and TRBJ1-1, with a weak D call TRBD1 (5 bases). Germline loops: CDR1 MNHEY, CDR2 SVGEGT. V was shortened by 6 bases and J by 1 base, with 21 bases between the two germline ends. The CDR3 covers 17 residues. CDR3 coding DNA: TGTGCCAGCAGAGAGATACGGGGGGGAGCAGCGAACACTGAAGCTTTCTTT. It yields the protein CASREIRGGAANTEAFF.

This clonotype is a singleton in its sample. V gene TRBV19 combines with J gene TRBJ2-5; either TRBD1 or TRBD2 may supply D (5 bases each). Trimming removed 9 bases from V and 2 bases from J, with 16 bases in between. The CDR3 loop spans 14 amino acids. Germline values: CDR1 LNHDA, CDR2 SQIVND (reference sequence). CDR3 residues: CASRDRQIQETQYF. The CDR3 coding sequence is TGTGCCAGCCGGGATAGACAGATACAAGAGACCCAGTACTTC. Drawing the rest from reference TRBV19 and TRBJ2-5, the complete variable domain is DGGITQSPKYLFRKEGQNVTLSCEQNLNHDAMYWYRQDPGQGLRLIYYSQIVNDFQKGDIAEGYSVSREKKESFPLTVTSAQKNPTAFYLCASRDRQIQETQYFGPGTRLLVL.